One and the same sample provided the 11 T cell receptor beta chains below, sequenced in a study of spatial heterogeneity in lung cancer. Specified time point: sample taken at primary tumor resection. Whole RNA was taken from tumor, nontumor lung or frozen PBMC; it was then sequenced unsorted. Each CDR3 protein gets one entry after TCRdb re-called the 5' RACE reads with MiXCR. The data hold fewer than 15,000 distinct CDR3 sequences, with 5.2% observed a single time. Source: lung tumor tissue, taken at surgery. Receptors were obtained from a human donor with early-stage non-small cell lung cancer.

The table lists this clonotype with many counts. This beta chain represents an off-target read in a library built for alpha chains; its size is of limited meaning. This sequence joins TRBV20-1 and TRBJ1-2; D is unclear. CDR1 is DFQATT, CDR2 SNEGSKA, per germline (reference sequence). This CDR3 spans 15 amino acids. V was clipped by 0 bases and J by 0 bases, with 11 bases between them. The CDR3 loop reads CSARDRQLSNYGYTF. DNA for the CDR3: TGCAGTGCTAGAGATCGTCAGCTGTCTAACTATGGCTACACCTTC.

This clonotype was picked up many times. Being off target in a library aimed at alpha chains, this beta chain has a size of little meaning. The V call is TRBV5-5, the J call TRBJ2-3; D is unresolved. Deletions cut 4 bases from V and 6 bases from J, with 9 bases between. Germline CDR1 and CDR2: SGHKS and YYEKEE (reference sequence). The CDR3 is made up of 12 amino acids. The CDR3 nucleotides are TGTGCCAGCAGCCAAGCTGGGGATACGCAGTATTTT. This encodes CASSQAGDTQYF.

This clonotype was seen at least ten times. This beta chain was picked up by a library intended for alpha chains and is off target, so its count carries little meaning. The chain carries TRBV9 and TRBJ2-1; the D gene is possibly TRBD2 (5 bases). The V gene lost 0 bases and the J gene lost 4 bases, with 14 bases spanning the gap. This CDR3 is built from 16 residues. CDR1 is SGDLS, CDR2 YYNGEE, per germline. The CDR3 nucleotides are TGTGCCAGCAGCGTAGATTCACGCCGGGAATACAATGAGCAGTTCTTC. Translation gives CASSVDSRREYNEQFF.

This clonotype has a count of ten or more. Found in a library prepared for alpha chains, this beta chain is an off-target read, and its abundance has little meaning. The chain couples TRBV12-3 or TRBV12-4 to TRBJ2-1, with a tentative D call TRBD2 (5 bases). The ends were cut back, 3 bases at V and 0 bases at J, with 9 bases in the middle. The CDR3 has 15 residues. CDR3 region: CASSFQAASYNEQFF. The CDR3, as DNA: TGTGCCAGCAGTTTTCAAGCGGCCTCCTACAATGAGCAGTTCTTC.

This clonotype was counted many times. Because this beta chain is a stray read in a library intended to capture alpha chains, its abundance should not be given much weight. The rearrangement uses TRBV10-3 and TRBJ2-3; 10 nucleotides align to TRBD2. The CDR3 covers 17 residues. V lost 10 bases and J lost 4; bases outside the gene matches: 17. CDR1 and CDR2 (germline): ENHRY, SYGVKD. CDR3 sequence: CATEESSGGAFPDTQYF. The CDR3 bases are TGTGCCACCGAGGAGTCTAGCGGGGGAGCCTTCCCAGATACGCAGTATTTT.

This clonotype was observed at least ten times. This beta chain is off target for a library built for alpha chains, so its abundance means little. The gene calls are TRBV6-2 or TRBV6-3 and TRBJ2-2; D is undetermined. The CDR3 sequence is 12 residues long. Trimming removed 4 bases from V and 9 bases from J, with 9 bases in between. CDR1 and CDR2 from the germline V gene are MNHEY and SVGEGT. In nucleotides, the CDR3 is TGTGCCAGCAGTTGGCCCTGGAGGGAGCTGTTTTTT. It specifies CASSWPWRELFF.

This clonotype has at least ten counts. This beta chain is off target for a library built for alpha chains, so its abundance means little. The CDR3 nucleotides are TGTGCCAGCAGGAGCGGGGGTTTCCAAGAGACCCAGTACTTC. Translation gives CASRSGGFQETQYF. The chain is built from TRBV27 and TRBJ2-5; the match to TRBD2 covers 8 bases. Germline CDR1 is MNHEY and CDR2 is SMNVEV (reference sequence). With 6 bases clipped from V and 1 base from J, the junction kept 4 bases outside the gene matches. The CDR3 has 14 amino acids.

This clonotype has at least ten counts. Within a library made for alpha chains, this beta chain is off target, and its count is uninformative. The chain uses TRBV11-3 and TRBJ2-1; D remains ambiguous. The CDR3 spans 16 residues. Germline CDR1 is SGHNT and CDR2 is YENEEA. V was cut by 7 bases and J by 0 bases, with 16 bases left in between. Here the CDR3 DNA reads TGTGCCAGCACCCTTAGTGGGATCAACTCCTACAATGAGCAGTTCTTC. Translation: CASTLSGINSYNEQFF.

This clonotype was recorded at least ten times. This beta chain came through as a stray read in a library set up for alpha chains, and its size says little. Here the CDR3 DNA reads TGTGCCAGCAGCCCCCGGGACGTAGGCTACGAGCAGTACTTC. It encodes CASSPRDVGYEQYF. The rearrangement uses TRBV5-5 and TRBJ2-7; perhaps D is TRBD1 or TRBD2 (5 bases each). Germline CDR1 and CDR2: SGHKS and YYEKEE (reference sequence). The CDR3 has 14 amino acids. Trimming left V 4 bases short and J 3 bases short, with 14 bases between.

A remark on this clonotype: The library was designed around alpha chains, so this beta chain is a stray read whose abundance carries little weight. This chain joins TRBV7-6 and TRBJ2-3; 8 bases agree with TRBD2. The J segment lost 0 bases and the V segment lost 5 bases, leaving 7 bases of the junction unmatched. CDR3 length equals 16 residues. Germline CDR1 SGHVS, CDR2 FNYEAQ. The CDR3 sequence is CASSLDAGGSTDTQYF. In DNA form, the CDR3 reads TGTGCCAGCAGCCTAGACGCGGGGGGAAGCACAGATACGCAGTATTTT.

This clonotype was found many times. Because this beta chain is a stray read in a library intended to capture alpha chains, its abundance should not be given much weight. The chain joins TRBV27 to TRBJ2-1, with TRBD2 identical over 9 bases. The CDR3 runs to 17 residues. The germline V gene has CDR1 MNHEY and CDR2 SMNVEV (reference sequence). Trimming removed 5 bases from V and 7 bases from J; junction bases left unmatched: 15. CDR3 loop: CASSTTSGQYAGNEQFF. The CDR3 region has the DNA TGTGCCAGCAGTACCACTAGCGGGCAATATGCCGGGAATGAGCAGTTCTTC.